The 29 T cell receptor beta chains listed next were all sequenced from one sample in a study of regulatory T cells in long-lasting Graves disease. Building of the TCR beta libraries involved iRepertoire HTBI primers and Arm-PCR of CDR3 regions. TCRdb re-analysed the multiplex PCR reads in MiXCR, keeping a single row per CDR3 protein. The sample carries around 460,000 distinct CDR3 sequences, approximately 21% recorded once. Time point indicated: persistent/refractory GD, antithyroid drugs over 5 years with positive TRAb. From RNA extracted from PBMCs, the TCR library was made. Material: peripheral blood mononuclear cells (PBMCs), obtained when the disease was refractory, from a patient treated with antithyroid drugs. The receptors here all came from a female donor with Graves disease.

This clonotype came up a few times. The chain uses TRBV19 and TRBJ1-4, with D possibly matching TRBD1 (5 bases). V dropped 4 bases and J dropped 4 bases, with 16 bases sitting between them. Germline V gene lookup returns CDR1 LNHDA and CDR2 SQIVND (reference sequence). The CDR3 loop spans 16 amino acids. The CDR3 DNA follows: TGTGCCAGTAGTACACGGGACGGATACCTTAATGAAAAACTGTTTTTT. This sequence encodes CASSTRDGYLNEKLFF.

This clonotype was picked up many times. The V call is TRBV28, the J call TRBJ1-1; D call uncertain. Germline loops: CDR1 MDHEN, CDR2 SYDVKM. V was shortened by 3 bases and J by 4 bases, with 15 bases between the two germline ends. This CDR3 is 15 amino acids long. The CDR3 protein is CASSFPLAGGTEAFF. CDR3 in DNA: TGTGCCAGCAGTTTCCCTCTGGCTGGAGGCACTGAAGCTTTCTTT.

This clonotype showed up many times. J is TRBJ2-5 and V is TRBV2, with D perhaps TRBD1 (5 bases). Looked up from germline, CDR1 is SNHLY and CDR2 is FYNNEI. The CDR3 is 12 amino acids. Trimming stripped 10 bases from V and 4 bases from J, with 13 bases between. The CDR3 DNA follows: TGTGCCACCCAGGGCGACGGAGAGACCCAGTACTTC. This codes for CATQGDGETQYF.

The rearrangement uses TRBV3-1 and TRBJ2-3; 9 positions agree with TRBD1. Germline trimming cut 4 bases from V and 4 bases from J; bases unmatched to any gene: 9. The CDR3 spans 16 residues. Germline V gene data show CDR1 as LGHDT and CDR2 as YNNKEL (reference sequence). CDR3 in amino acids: CASSLILGTGSDTQYF. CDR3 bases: TGTGCCAGCAGCCTCATCCTCGGGACAGGGTCAGATACGCAGTATTTT.

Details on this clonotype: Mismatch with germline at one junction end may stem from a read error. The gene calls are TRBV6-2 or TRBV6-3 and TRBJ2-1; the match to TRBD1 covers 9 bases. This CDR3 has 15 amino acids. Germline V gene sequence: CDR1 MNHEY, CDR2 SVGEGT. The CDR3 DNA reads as TGTGCCGGCAGTCTTCCGGGGACAGGGAACAATGAGCAGTTCTTC. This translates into CAGSLPGTGNNEQFF.

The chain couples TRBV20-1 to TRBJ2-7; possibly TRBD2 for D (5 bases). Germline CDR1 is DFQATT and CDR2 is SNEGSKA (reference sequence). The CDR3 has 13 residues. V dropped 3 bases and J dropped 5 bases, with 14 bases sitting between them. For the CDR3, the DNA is TGCAGTGCTAGTTTTCGGGGTCACAACGAGCAGTACTTC. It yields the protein CSASFRGHNEQYF.

CDR3 nucleotide sequence: TGTGCCAGCAGTGAGTGGCTATCGGGACAGGGTACCTATGGCTACACCTTC. Protein sequence: CASSEWLSGQGTYGYTF. J is TRBJ1-2 and V is TRBV2, with 9 bases aligning to TRBD1. This CDR3 has 17 residues. J gave up 4 bases and V 3 bases, and 12 bases lay outside the gene matches. The germline V gene has CDR1 SNHLY and CDR2 FYNNEI.

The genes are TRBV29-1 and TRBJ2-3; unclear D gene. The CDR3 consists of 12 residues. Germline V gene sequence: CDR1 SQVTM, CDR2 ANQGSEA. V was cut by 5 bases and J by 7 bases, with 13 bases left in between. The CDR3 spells CSVCELGNTQYF. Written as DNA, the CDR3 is TGCAGCGTTTGTGAGTTGGGGAATACGCAGTATTTT.

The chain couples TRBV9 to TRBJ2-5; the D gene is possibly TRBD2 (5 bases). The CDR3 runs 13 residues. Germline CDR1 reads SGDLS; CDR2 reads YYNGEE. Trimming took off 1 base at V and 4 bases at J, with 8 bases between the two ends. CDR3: CASSVSGRETQYF. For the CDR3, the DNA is TGTGCCAGCAGCGTATCGGGGAGAGAGACCCAGTACTTC.

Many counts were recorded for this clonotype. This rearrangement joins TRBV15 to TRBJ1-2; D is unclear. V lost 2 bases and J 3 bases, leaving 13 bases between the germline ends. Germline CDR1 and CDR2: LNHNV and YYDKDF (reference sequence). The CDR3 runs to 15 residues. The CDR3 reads CATSRLVGSYYGYTF. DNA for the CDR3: TGTGCCACCAGCAGACTCGTTGGGAGTTACTATGGCTACACCTTC.

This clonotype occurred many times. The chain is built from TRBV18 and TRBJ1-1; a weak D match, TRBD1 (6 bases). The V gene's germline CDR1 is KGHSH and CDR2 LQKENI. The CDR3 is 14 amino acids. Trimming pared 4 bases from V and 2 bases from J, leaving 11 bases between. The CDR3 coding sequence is TGTGCCAGCTCACACAGGGTTGATAACACTGAAGCTTTCTTT. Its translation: CASSHRVDNTEAFF.

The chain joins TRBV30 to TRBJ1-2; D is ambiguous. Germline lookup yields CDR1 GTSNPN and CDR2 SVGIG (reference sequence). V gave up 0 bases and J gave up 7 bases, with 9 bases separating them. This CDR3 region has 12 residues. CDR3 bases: TGTGCCTGGAGTGTGGGTTCCGCTGGCTACACCTTC. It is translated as CAWSVGSAGYTF.

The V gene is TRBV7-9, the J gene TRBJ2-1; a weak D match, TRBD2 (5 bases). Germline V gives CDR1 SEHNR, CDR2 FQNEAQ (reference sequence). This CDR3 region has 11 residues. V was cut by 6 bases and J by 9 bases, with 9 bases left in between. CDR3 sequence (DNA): TGTGCCAGCAGAGACCGGGGTGAGCAGTTCTTC. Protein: CASRDRGEQFF.

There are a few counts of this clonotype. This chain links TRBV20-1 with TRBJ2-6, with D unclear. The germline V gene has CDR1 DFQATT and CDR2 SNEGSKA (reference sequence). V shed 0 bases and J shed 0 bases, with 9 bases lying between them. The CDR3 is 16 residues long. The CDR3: CSARDSPNSGANVLTF. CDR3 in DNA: TGCAGTGCTAGAGACAGCCCCAACTCTGGGGCCAACGTCCTGACTTTC.

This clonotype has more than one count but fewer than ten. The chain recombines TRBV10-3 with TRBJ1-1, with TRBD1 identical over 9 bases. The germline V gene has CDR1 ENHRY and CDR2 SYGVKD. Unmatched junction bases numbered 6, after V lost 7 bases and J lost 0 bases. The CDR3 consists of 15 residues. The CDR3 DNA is TGTGCCATCACTACAGGGGGCTTGATGAACACTGAAGCTTTCTTT. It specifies CAITTGGLMNTEAFF.

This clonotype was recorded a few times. CDR3 region: CASSQAAGVADTQYF. The DNA for the CDR3 is TGTGCCAGCAGCCAAGCAGCGGGGGTAGCAGATACGCAGTATTTT. The genes are TRBV3-1 and TRBJ2-3; 8 bases are shared with TRBD2. Trimming took 1 base from V and 4 from J; bases not matched to a gene: 4. CDR3 length equals 15 residues. Germline V lookup: CDR1 LGHDT, CDR2 YNNKEL (reference sequence).

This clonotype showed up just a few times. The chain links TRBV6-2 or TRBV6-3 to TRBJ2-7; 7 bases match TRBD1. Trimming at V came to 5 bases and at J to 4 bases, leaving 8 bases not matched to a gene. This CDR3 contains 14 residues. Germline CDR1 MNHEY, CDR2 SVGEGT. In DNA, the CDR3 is TGTGCCAGCAGTGATACAGGGGATGAATACGAGCAGTACTTC. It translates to CASSDTGDEYEQYF.

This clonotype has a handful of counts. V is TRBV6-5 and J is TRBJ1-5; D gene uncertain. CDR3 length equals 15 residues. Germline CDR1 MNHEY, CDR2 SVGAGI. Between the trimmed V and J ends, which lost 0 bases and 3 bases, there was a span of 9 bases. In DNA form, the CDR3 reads TGTGCCAGCAGTTACTCGAGTAGCCCCAATCAGCCCCAGCATTTT. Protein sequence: CASSYSSSPNQPQHF.

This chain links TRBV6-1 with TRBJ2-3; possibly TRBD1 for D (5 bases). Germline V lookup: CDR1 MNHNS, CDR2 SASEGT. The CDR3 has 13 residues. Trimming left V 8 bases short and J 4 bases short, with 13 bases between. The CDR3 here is CASGHKAPDTQYF. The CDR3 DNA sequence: TGTGCCAGCGGACATAAAGCTCCAGATACGCAGTATTTT.

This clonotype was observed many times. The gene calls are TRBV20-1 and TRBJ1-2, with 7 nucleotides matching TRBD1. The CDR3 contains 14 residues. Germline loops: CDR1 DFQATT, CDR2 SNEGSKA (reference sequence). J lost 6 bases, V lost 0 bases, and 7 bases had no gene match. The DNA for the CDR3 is TGCAGTGCTAGAGATCGACCAGGGGGGAATGGCTACACCTTC. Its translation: CSARDRPGGNGYTF.

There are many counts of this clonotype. CDR3 in DNA: TGTGCCAGCAGCCCCGACAGGGACACCTATAATTCACCCCTCCACTTT. Its translation is CASSPDRDTYNSPLHF. The rearrangement links TRBV7-2 to TRBJ1-6, with 7 positions matching TRBD1. Germline V CDR1 and CDR2: SGHTA, FQGNSA. There are 16 residues in the CDR3. After removal of 5 bases from V and 2 bases from J, the junction contained 6 bases not matched to a gene.

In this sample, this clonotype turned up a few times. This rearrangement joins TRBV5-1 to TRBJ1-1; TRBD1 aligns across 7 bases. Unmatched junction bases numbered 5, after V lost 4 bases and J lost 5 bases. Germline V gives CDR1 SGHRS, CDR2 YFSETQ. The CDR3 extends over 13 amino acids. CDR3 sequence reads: CASSQRDRTEAFF. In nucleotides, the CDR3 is TGCGCCAGCAGCCAACGGGACAGAACTGAAGCTTTCTTT.

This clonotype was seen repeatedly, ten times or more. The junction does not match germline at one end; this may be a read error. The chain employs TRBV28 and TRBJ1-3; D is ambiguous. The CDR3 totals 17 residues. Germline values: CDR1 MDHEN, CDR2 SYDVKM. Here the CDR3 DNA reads TGTGCCAGCACCGACGCCGGACCGGACCGCTCTCGAAACACCATATATTTT. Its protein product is CASTDAGPDRSRNTIYF.

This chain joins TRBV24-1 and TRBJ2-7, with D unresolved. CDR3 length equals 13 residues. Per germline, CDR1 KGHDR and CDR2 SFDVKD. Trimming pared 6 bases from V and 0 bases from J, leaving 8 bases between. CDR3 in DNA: TGTGCCACCAGTTATCGGAACTCCTACGAGCAGTACTTC. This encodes CATSYRNSYEQYF.

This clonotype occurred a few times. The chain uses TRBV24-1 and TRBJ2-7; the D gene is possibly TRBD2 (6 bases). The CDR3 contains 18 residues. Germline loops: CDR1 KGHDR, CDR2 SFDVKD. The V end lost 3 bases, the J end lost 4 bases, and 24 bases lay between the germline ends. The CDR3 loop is CATSDPTDAGTGRYEQYF. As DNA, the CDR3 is TGTGCCACCAGTGATCCTACCGACGCGGGAACGGGAAGATACGAGCAGTACTTC.

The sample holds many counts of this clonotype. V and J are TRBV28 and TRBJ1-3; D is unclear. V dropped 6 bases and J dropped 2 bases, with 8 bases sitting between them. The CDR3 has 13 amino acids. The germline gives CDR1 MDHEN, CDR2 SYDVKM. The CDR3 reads CASRSEAGNTIYF. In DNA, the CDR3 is TGTGCCAGCAGGAGTGAGGCTGGAAACACCATATATTTT.

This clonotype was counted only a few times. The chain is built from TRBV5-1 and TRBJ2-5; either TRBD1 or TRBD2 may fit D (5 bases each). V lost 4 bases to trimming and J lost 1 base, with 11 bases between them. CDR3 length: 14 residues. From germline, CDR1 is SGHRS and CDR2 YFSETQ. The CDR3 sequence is CASSVEGPQETQYF. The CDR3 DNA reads TGCGCCAGCAGCGTTGAGGGACCCCAAGAGACCCAGTACTTC. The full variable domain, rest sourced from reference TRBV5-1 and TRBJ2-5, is KAGVTQTPRYLIKTRGQQVTLSCSPISGHRSVSWYQQTPGQGLQFLFEYFSETQRNKGNFPGRFSGRQFSNSRSEMNVSTLELGDSALYLCASSVEGPQETQYFGPGTRLLVL.

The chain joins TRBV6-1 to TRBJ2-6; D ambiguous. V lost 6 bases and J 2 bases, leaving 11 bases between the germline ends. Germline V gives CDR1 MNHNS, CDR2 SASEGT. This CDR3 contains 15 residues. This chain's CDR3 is CASSPGWAGANVLTF. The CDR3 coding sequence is TGTGCCAGCAGCCCCGGGTGGGCTGGGGCCAACGTCCTGACTTTC.

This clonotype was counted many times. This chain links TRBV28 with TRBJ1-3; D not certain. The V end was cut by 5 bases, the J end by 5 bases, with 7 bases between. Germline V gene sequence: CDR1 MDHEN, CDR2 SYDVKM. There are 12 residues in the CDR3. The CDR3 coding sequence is TGTGCCAGCAGTGCCGTTCGAAACACCATATATTTT. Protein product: CASSAVRNTIYF.